This is a list of T cell receptor beta chains from one sample in a study of spatial heterogeneity in lung cancer. Each CDR3 protein is one row after TCRdb ran MiXCR on the 5' RACE reads. The sample includes about 85,000 distinct CDR3 sequences, approximately 20% of them seen just once. Material: PBMCs, obtained at surgery. Receptor source: a male donor with early-stage non-small cell lung cancer. Both conserved end residues are part of each CDR3.

V gene	CDR3 protein
TRBV28	CATDGGLGTDTQYF
TRBV5-4	CASSQNTGRETQYF
TRBV6-1	CASSEVALSTDTQYF
TRBV7-2	CASSAGVDKNIQYF
TRBV6-1	CASSSRGPRDRDYEQYF
TRBV23-1	CASSQSSGGYSSYNEQFF
TRBV5-6	CASSFRTSGMYQETQYF
TRBV11-2	CASSHWTSGAVDTQYF
TRBV12-3/TRBV12-4	CASSLSGREETQYF
TRBV10-3	CASRDSLNEQYF
TRBV10-3	CAISESGETTTYEQYF
TRBV5-4	CASSPTAYTYEQYF
TRBV7-2	CASSFRDRNNEQFF
TRBV7-9	CASSLSTPGADTQYF
TRBV20-1	CSATRDSSNQPQHF
TRBV2	CASRWDSSVSPEAFF
TRBV6-6	CASSYQGPFEANVLTF
TRBV19	CASTPGRDSYNEQFF
TRBV5-1	CASSLRTGGADEQYF
TRBV25-1	CASSAGDTQYF
TRBV20-1	CSAHGLAGGNEQFF
TRBV7-2	CASSTDRKTGELFF
TRBV19	CASSGDYSYEQYF
TRBV2	CASSGSSHGELFF
TRBV18	CASSAGLGLEQYF
TRBV27	CASSPGTARNQPQHF
TRBV4-3	CASGQDFSGETQYF
TRBV12-3/TRBV12-4	CASSLPGMNTEAFF